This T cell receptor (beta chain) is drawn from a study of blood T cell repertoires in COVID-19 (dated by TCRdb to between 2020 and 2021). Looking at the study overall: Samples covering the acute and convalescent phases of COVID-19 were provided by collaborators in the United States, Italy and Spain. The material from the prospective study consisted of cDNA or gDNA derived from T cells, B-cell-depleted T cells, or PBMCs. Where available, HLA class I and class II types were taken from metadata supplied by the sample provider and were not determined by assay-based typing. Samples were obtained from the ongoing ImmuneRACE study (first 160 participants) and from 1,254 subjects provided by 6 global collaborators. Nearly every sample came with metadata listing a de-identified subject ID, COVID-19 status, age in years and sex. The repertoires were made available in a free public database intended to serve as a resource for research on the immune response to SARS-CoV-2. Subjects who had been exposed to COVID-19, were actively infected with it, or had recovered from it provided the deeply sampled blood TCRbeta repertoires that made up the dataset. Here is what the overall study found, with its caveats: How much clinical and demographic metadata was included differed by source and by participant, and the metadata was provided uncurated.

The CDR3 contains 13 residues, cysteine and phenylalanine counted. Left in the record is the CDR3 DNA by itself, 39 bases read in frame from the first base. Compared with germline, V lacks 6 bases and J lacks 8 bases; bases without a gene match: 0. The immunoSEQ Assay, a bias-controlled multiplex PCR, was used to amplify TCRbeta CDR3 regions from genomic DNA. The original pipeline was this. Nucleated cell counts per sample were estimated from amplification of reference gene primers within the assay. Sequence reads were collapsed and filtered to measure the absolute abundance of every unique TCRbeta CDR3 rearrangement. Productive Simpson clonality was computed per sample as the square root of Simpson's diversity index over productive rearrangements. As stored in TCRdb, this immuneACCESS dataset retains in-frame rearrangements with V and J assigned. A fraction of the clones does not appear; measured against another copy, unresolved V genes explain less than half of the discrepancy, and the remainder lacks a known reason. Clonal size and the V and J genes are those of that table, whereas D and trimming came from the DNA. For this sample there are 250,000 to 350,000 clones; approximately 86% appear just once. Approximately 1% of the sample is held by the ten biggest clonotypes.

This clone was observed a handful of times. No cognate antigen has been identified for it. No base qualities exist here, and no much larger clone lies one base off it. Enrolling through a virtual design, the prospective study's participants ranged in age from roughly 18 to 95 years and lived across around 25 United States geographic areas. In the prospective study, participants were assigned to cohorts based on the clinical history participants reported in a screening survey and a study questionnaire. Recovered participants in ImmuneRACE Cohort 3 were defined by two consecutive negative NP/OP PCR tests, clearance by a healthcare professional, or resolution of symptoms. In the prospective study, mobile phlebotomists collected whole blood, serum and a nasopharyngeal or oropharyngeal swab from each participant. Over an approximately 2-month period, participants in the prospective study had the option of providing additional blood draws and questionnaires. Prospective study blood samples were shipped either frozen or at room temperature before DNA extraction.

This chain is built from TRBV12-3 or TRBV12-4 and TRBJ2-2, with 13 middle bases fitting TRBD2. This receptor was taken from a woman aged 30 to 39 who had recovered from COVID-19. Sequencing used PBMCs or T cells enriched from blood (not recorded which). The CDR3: CASRTSGRGELFF. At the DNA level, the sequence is TGTGCCAGCAGGACTAGCGGGAGGGGGGAGCTGTTTTTT.